The present entry profiles one T cell receptor beta chain with its context. As yet, its antigen is unknown. The entry originates in a study of cytomegalovirus exposure and HLA in healthy donors. This table comes from immunoSEQ multiplex PCR, and its TCRdb copy is limited to in-frame clones, with some not included. The sample lists 150,000 or so clones, about 94% occurring once. The study, taken as a whole, reports: The authors listed approximately 150 TCR beta chains as cytomegalovirus-associated. As confirmed in vitro, a few CMV-associated chains were specific for CMV antigens.

The TCR comes from a man aged 18-30 years in good health and CMV-seropositive. Material for sequencing was PBMCs.

The CDR3 spells CASSEYGDRGHLNQPQHF. The CDR3 bases are TGTGCCAGCAGTGAATATGGGGACAGGGGACACCTCAATCAGCCCCAGCATTTT. The rearrangement links TRBV25-1 to TRBJ1-5, with TRBD1 matching 10 bases. V lost 0 bases, J lost 3 bases, and 8 bases stayed unmatched. The germline CDR1 and CDR2 sequences are MGHDK and SYGVNS. The CDR3 length is 18 residues.